This section outlines one T cell receptor beta chain sequence together with its context. The data derive from a study of blood T cell repertoires in COVID-19. In the study overall: The samples span acute and convalescent COVID-19 from the United States, Italy and Spain.

V was pared by 5 bases and J by 3 bases, with 9 bases of the junction left unmatched. Germline V gives CDR1 SGHAT, CDR2 FQDESV (reference sequence). This CDR3 comprises 15 residues. Using immunoSEQ multiplex PCR, the repertoire was profiled, and TCRdb retains in-frame clones only, with some absent. The table lists approximately 300,000 clones, about 87% of them singletons, with just under 6.5% in the top ten. V and J are TRBV11-1 and TRBJ1-1, with TRBD1 identical over 7 bases. This sequence originates from a woman aged 45-59 years with COVID-19, enrolled during active disease. Material for sequencing was peripheral blood. The CDR3 is CASSPQNRGHTEAFF. The CDR3 DNA reads TGTGCCAGCAGCCCCCAGAACAGGGGACACACTGAAGCTTTCTTT.